The T cell receptor (beta chain) under discussion was sequenced for a study of T-cell memory formation after mild COVID-19. General study findings and limits: Some SARS-CoV-2-responding clones were already detected in memory before infection. CD4+ clones that contracted lay mainly in CM and EM; CD8+ ones lay in EMRA. CD4+ bias marked clones expanding day 15 to 37, unlike balanced contracting clones.

TCRdb re-analysed the 5' RACE reads in MiXCR, keeping a single row per CDR3 protein. Among approximately 260,000 distinct CDR3 sequences, approximately 16% were seen once, and the ten largest hold under 25%. There are 14 residues in the CDR3. Germline V gives CDR1 LGHDT, CDR2 YNNKEL (reference sequence). The V end was cut by 4 bases, the J end by 2 bases, with 11 bases between. With respect to this clonotype: The target antigen is unknown.

Sequencing used PBMCs or a T cell subset sorted from them (not recorded which). This clonotype was sampled from a man aged 18 to 30 who had mild COVID-19 (a few samples of this study predate the infection). Cell type and time point are not known. The gene calls are TRBV3-1 and TRBJ1-2; possible D gene TRBD1, 5 bases. The CDR3 nucleotides read TGTGCCAGCAGCCGAGGGACGGAGAACTATGGCTACACCTTC. It is translated as CASSRGTENYGYTF.